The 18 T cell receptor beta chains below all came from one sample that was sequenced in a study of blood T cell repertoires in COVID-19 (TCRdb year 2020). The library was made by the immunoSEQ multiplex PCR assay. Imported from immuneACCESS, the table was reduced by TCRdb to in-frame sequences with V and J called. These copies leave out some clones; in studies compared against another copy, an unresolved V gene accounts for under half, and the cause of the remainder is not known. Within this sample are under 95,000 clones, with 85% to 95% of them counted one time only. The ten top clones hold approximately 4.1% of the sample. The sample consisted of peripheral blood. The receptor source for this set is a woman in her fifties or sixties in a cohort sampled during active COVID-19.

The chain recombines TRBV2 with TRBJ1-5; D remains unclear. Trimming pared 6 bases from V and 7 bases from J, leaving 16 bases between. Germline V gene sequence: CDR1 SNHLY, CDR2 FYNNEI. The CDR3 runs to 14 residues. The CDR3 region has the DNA TGTGCCAGCAGCTATCGAGGGTTGGGGCAGCCCCAGCATTTT. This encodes CASSYRGLGQPQHF.

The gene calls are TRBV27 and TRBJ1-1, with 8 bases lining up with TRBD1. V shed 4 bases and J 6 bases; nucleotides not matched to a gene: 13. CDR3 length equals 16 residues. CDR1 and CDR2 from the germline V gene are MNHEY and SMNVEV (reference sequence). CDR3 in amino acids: CASSSLRQGALPEAFF. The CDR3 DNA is TGTGCCAGCAGTTCCTTAAGGCAGGGGGCGCTCCCTGAAGCTTTCTTT.

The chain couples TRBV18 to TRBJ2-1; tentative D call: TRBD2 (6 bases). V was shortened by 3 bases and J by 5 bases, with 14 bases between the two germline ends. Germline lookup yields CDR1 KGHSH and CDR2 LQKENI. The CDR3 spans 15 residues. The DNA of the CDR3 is TGTGCCAGCTCACCCGGAACGGGGGACCACAATGAGCAGTTCTTC. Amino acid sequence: CASSPGTGDHNEQFF.

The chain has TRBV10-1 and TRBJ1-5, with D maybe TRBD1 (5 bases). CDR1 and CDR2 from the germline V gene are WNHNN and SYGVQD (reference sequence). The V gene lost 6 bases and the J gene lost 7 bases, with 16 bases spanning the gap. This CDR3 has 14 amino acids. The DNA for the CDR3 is TGCGCCAGCAGGTGCGGGGGAACGAGACAGCCCCAGCATTTT. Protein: CASRCGGTRQPQHF.

The CDR3, as DNA: TGCGCCAGCAGGCCGGGACAGTTGGAGACCCAGTACTTC. It is translated as CASRPGQLETQYF. This chain uses TRBV5-1 with TRBJ2-5, with 7 bases that match TRBD1. There are 13 residues in the CDR3. The V and J ends lost 5 bases and 5 bases, in that order; junction bases with no gene match: 6. The V gene's germline CDR1 is SGHRS and CDR2 YFSETQ. Filled out from reference TRBV5-1 and TRBJ2-5, the complete variable domain reads KAGVTQTPRYLIKTRGQQVTLSCSPISGHRSVSWYQQTPGQGLQFLFEYFSETQRNKGNFPGRFSGRQFSNSRSEMNVSTLELGDSALYLCASRPGQLETQYFGPGTRLLVL.

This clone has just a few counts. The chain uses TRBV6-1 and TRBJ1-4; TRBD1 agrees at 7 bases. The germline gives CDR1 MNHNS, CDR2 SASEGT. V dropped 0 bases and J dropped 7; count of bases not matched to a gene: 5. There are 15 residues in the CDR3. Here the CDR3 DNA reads TGTGCCAGCAGTGAAGCAAGAGGGGGCGTTGAAAAACTGTTTTTT. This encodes CASSEARGGVEKLFF.

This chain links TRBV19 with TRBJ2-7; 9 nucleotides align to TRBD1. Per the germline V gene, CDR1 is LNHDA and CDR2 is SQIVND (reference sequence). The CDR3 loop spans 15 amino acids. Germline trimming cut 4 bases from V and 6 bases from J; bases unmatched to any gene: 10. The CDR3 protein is CASSRGDRDSPEQYF. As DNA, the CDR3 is TGTGCCAGTAGTAGGGGGGACAGGGATTCGCCCGAGCAGTACTTC.

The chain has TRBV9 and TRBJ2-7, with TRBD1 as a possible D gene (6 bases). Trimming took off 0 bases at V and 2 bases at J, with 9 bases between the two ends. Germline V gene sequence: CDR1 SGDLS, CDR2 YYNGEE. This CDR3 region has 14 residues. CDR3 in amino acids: CASSVGQATYEQYF. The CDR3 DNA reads TGTGCCAGCAGCGTAGGACAGGCAACCTACGAGCAGTACTTC.

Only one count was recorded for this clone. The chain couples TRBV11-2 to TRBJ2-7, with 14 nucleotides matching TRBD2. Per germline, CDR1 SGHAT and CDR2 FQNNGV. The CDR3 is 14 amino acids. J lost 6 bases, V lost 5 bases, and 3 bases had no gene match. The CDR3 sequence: CASSRLAGGGEQYF. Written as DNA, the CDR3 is TGTGCCAGCAGCCGACTAGCGGGAGGGGGCGAGCAGTACTTC. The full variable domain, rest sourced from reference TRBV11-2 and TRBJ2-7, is EAGVAQSPRYKIIEKRQSVAFWCNPISGHATLYWYQQILGQGPKLLIQFQNNGVVDDSQLPKDRFSAERLKGVDSTLKIQPAKLEDSAVYLCASSRLAGGGEQYFGPGTRLTVT.

The chain's CDR3 is CASSFLGDTQYF. As DNA, the CDR3 is TGTGCCAGCAGCTTCCTCGGAGATACGCAGTATTTT. The chain is built from TRBV11-2 and TRBJ2-3; no firm D call. Between the trimmed V and J ends, which lost 3 bases and 5 bases, there was a span of 6 bases. CDR3 length: 12 residues. Germline V gene sequence: CDR1 SGHAT, CDR2 FQNNGV. The whole variable domain, filled in from reference TRBV11-2 and TRBJ2-3, reads EAGVAQSPRYKIIEKRQSVAFWCNPISGHATLYWYQQILGQGPKLLIQFQNNGVVDDSQLPKDRFSAERLKGVDSTLKIQPAKLEDSAVYLCASSFLGDTQYFGPGTRLTVL.

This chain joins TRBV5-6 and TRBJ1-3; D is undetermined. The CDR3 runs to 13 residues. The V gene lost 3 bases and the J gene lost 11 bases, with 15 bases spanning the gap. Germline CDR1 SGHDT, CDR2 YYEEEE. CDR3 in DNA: TGTGCCAGCAGCTCGGGTCACGTTAACCCCATATATTTT. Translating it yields CASSSGHVNPIYF.

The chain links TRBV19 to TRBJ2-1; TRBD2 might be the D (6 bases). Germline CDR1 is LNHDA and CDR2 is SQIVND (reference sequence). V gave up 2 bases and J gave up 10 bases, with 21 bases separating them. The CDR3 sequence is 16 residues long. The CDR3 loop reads CASSIRGGTSNQEQFF. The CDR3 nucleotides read TGTGCCAGTAGTATACGAGGCGGGACTTCGAATCAAGAGCAGTTCTTC.

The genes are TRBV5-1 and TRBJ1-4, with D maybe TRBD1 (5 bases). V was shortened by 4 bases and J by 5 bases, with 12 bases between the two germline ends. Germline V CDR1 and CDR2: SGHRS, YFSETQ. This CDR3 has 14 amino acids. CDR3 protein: CASSQGLGNEKLFF. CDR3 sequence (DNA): TGCGCCAGCAGCCAGGGACTGGGGAATGAAAAACTGTTTTTT. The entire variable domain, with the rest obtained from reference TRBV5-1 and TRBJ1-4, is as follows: KAGVTQTPRYLIKTRGQQVTLSCSPISGHRSVSWYQQTPGQGLQFLFEYFSETQRNKGNFPGRFSGRQFSNSRSEMNVSTLELGDSALYLCASSQGLGNEKLFFGSGTQLSVL.

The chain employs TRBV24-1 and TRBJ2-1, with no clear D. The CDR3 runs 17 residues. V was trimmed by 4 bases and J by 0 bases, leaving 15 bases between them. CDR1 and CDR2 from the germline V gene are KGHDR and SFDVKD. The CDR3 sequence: CATSDTRAYSSYNEQFF. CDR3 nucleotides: TGTGCCACCAGTGACACGCGCGCCTATTCCTCCTACAATGAGCAGTTCTTC.

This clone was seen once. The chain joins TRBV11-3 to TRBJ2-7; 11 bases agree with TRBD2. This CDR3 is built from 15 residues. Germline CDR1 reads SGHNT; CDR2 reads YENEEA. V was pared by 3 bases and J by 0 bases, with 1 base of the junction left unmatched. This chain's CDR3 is CASSLTSGTSYEQYF. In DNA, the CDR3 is TGTGCCAGCAGCTTGACTAGCGGGACCTCCTACGAGCAGTACTTC.

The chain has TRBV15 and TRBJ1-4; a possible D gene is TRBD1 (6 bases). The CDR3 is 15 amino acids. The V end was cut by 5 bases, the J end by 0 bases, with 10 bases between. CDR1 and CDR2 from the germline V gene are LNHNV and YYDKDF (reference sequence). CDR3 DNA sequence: TGTGCCACCAGCCGAGGGACAACAACTAATGAAAAACTGTTTTTT. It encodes CATSRGTTTNEKLFF.

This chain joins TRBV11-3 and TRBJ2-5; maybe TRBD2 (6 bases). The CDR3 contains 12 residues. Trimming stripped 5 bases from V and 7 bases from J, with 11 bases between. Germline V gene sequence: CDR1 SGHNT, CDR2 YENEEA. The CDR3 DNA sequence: TGTGCCAGCAGCCGCCCCGGGGGGACCCAGTACTTC. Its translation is CASSRPGGTQYF.

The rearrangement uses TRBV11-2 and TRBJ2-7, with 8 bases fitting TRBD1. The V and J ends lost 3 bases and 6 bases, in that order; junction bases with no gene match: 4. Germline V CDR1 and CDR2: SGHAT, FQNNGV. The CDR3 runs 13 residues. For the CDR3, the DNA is TGTGCCAGCAGCTTGGGGACAGGAGGCGAGCAGTACTTC. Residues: CASSLGTGGEQYF.